The 5 T cell receptor beta chains reported below all come from one sample, sequenced in a study of T cell responses to AZD1222 COVID-19 vaccine. The data were produced by immunoSEQ multiplex PCR, yet TCRdb's version contains in-frame clones alone and is incomplete. The sample shows 150,000 to 180,000 clones, roughly nine tenths of them seen only once. The sequencing used peripheral blood, collected on day 0 of AZD1222 vaccination. The origin of the receptors is an adult in good health.

The chain employs TRBV5-1 and TRBJ2-5; possible D gene TRBD1, 7 bases. Trimming removed 2 bases at V and 5 bases at J, with 16 bases between. This CDR3 is 15 amino acids long. In germline, CDR1 is SGHRS, CDR2 YFSETQ. The CDR3, as DNA: TGCGCCAGCAGCTTTGGACCGACAGGGAGGGAGACCCAGTACTTC. This gives the protein CASSFGPTGRETQYF.

The gene calls are TRBV6-5 and TRBJ2-7, with 7 bases aligning to TRBD2. The CDR3 contains 14 residues. Germline V gives CDR1 MNHEY, CDR2 SVGAGI. V lost 5 bases to trimming and J lost 4 bases; unmatched junction nucleotides: 8. CDR3 DNA sequence: TGTGCCAGCAGTCCCCGGCGGGAGACTTACGAGCAGTACTTC. This gives the protein CASSPRRETYEQYF.

The chain links TRBV18 to TRBJ1-1; the D gene is possibly TRBD1 (6 bases). Per germline, CDR1 KGHSH and CDR2 LQKENI. This CDR3 spans 14 amino acids. The V end was cut by 2 bases, the J end by 1 base, with 8 bases between. The CDR3 region has the DNA TGTGCCAGCTCACCAAAACAGGGGAACACTGAAGCTTTCTTT. This sequence encodes CASSPKQGNTEAFF.

J is TRBJ1-5 and V is TRBV7-9; D is possibly TRBD1 (5 bases). Trimming cost V 1 base and J 5 bases, with 12 bases left between them. There are 15 residues in the CDR3. The germline V gene encodes CDR1 SEHNR and CDR2 FQNEAQ (reference sequence). In DNA form, the CDR3 reads TGTGCCAGCAGCTTAGGGGGGGGGTGGCATCAGCCCCAGCATTTT. The encoded protein is CASSLGGGWHQPQHF.

The genes are TRBV7-9 and TRBJ2-2; the match to TRBD1 covers 8 bases. Germline V lookup: CDR1 SEHNR, CDR2 FQNEAQ (reference sequence). The junction had 4 bases not matched to a gene; V was cut back by 1 base and J by 6 bases. This CDR3 is 15 amino acids long. The CDR3 reads CASSLETGVSGELFF. The CDR3 region has the DNA TGTGCCAGCAGCTTAGAGACAGGGGTTTCCGGGGAGCTGTTTTTT.